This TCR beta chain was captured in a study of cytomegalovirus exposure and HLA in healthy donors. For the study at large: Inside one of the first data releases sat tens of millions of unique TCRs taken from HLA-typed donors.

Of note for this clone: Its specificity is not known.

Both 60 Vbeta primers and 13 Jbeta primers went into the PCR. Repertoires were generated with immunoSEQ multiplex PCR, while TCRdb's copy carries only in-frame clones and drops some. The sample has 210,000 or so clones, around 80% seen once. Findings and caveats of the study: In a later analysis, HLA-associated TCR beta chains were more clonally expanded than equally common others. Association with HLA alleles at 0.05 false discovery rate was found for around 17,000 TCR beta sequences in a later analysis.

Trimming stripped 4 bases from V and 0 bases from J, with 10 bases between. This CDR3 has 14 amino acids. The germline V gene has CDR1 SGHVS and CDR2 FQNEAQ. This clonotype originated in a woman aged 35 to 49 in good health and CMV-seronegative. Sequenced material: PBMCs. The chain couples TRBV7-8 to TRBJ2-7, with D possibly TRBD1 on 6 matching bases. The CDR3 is CASSSWTASYEQYF. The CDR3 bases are TGTGCCAGCAGCTCCTGGACAGCCTCCTACGAGCAGTACTTC.